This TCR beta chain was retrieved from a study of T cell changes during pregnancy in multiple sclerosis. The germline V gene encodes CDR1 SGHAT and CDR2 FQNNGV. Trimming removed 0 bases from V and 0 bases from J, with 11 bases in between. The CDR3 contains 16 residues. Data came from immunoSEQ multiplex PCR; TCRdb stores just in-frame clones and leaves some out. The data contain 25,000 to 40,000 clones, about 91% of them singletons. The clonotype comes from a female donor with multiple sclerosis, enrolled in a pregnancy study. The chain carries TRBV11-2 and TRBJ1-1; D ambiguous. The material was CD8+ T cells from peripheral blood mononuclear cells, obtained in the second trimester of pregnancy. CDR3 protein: CASSLDPPGLNTEAFF. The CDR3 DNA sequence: TGTGCCAGCAGCTTAGATCCCCCAGGTTTGAACACTGAAGCTTTCTTT.